A single sample is the source of the 28 T cell receptor beta chains below, sequenced in a study of blood T cell repertoires in COVID-19. TCRdb's copy holds only in-frame clones and misses some; the assay was immunoSEQ multiplex PCR. The sample contains 160,000 or so clones, more than 65% of which appear only once. Source material: PBMCs or T cells enriched from blood (not recorded which). Every receptor here comes from a man aged 60-69 years who had recovered from COVID-19.

The chain joins TRBV9 to TRBJ2-3; 7 bases align to TRBD2. J gave up 3 bases and V 6 bases, and 13 bases lay outside the gene matches. Germline lookup yields CDR1 SGDLS and CDR2 YYNGEE. The CDR3 covers 16 residues. Here the CDR3 reads CASTLGAGLETDTQYF. The CDR3 region has the DNA TGTGCCAGCACTTTGGGTGCCGGACTAGAAACAGATACGCAGTATTTT.

The rearrangement links TRBV19 to TRBJ1-1; tentative D call: TRBD1 (5 bases). This CDR3 comprises 16 residues. V was trimmed by 3 bases and J by 0 bases, leaving 14 bases between them. Germline V CDR1 and CDR2: LNHDA, SQIVND (reference sequence). The CDR3 loop reads CASSIGAGLMNTEAFF. In nucleotides, the CDR3 is TGTGCCAGTAGTATTGGGGCGGGGCTCATGAACACTGAAGCTTTCTTT.

V gene TRBV6-5 combines with J gene TRBJ2-1, with a possible D match to TRBD2 (5 bases). Germline CDR1 reads MNHEY; CDR2 reads SVGAGI. This CDR3 is 11 amino acids long. With 6 bases removed from V and 10 bases from J, the gap between germline ends came to 10 bases. CDR3 bases: TGTGCCAGCAGAGAGGGTGTAGAGCAGTTCTTC. It translates to CASREGVEQFF.

CDR3 coding DNA: TGTGCCAGCAGCGTAAGGGGGGGCAGCACCGGGGAGCTGTTTTTT. It is translated as CASSVRGGSTGELFF. The genes are TRBV9 and TRBJ2-2; tentative D call: TRBD2 (7 bases). CDR3 length equals 15 residues. V was pared by 1 base and J by 4 bases, with 11 bases between. Germline V gives CDR1 SGDLS, CDR2 YYNGEE.

The CDR3 DNA sequence: TGCGCCAGCAGCTTGAGGACGGGACTAGGAGGTGATGAGCAGTTCTTC. Translating gives CASSLRTGLGGDEQFF. The chain joins TRBV5-1 to TRBJ2-1; TRBD2 agrees at 8 bases. The junction had 11 bases not matched to a gene; V was cut back by 1 base and J by 8 bases. This CDR3 has 16 residues. CDR1 is SGHRS, CDR2 YFSETQ, per germline. The full variable domain, its missing parts supplied by reference TRBV5-1 and TRBJ2-1, is KAGVTQTPRYLIKTRGQQVTLSCSPISGHRSVSWYQQTPGQGLQFLFEYFSETQRNKGNFPGRFSGRQFSNSRSEMNVSTLELGDSALYLCASSLRTGLGGDEQFFGPGTRLTVL.

V usage is TRBV28 and J usage is TRBJ2-1, with 9 positions matching TRBD1. Germline trimming cut 1 base from V and 5 bases from J; bases unmatched to any gene: 15. The CDR3 sequence is 19 residues long. Germline values: CDR1 MDHEN, CDR2 SYDVKM. The CDR3, as DNA: TGTGCCAGCAGTTTATATTTGTATTTAAGGGACAGGGAAGACAATGAGCAGTTCTTC. Translating gives CASSLYLYLRDREDNEQFF.

In its sample, this clone was seen once. The genes are TRBV7-6 and TRBJ2-1; 8 positions agree with TRBD1. V was clipped by 6 bases and J by 4 bases; unmatched bases: 11. The CDR3 runs to 16 residues. The V gene's germline CDR1 is SGHVS and CDR2 FNYEAQ. The CDR3 spells CASSLIRDRRYNEQFF. The CDR3 DNA follows: TGTGCCAGCAGTTTAATCCGGGACAGGAGATACAATGAGCAGTTCTTC.

This clone has just one count. V usage is TRBV6-4 and J usage is TRBJ1-2, with D possibly being TRBD1 (5 bases). This CDR3 contains 14 residues. The germline CDR1 and CDR2 sequences are MRHNA and SNTAGT. V was clipped by 3 bases and J by 8 bases, with 16 bases between them. CDR3 nucleotide sequence: TGTGCCAGCAGTGATAGTCAGGGAATTGGGGGCTACACCTTC. This translates into CASSDSQGIGGYTF.

The chain recombines TRBV14 with TRBJ2-1, with D possibly being TRBD2 (6 bases). The germline V gene encodes CDR1 SGHDN and CDR2 FVKESK. V lost 0 bases and J lost 2, with 17 bases in between. This CDR3 has 18 amino acids. The chain's CDR3 is CASSQDRLGGPTYNEQFF. CDR3 coding DNA: TGTGCCAGCAGCCAAGATCGGTTGGGAGGCCCCACCTACAATGAGCAGTTCTTC.

The chain recombines TRBV5-5 with TRBJ2-2; tentatively, D is TRBD1 (6 bases). The CDR3 extends over 15 amino acids. From germline, CDR1 is SGHKS and CDR2 YYEKEE (reference sequence). The ends were cut back, 5 bases at V and 2 bases at J, with 13 bases in the middle. The CDR3 reads CASRPTGDNTGELFF. The CDR3 nucleotides read TGTGCCAGCAGGCCGACAGGAGACAACACCGGGGAGCTGTTTTTT.

The rearrangement uses TRBV7-8 and TRBJ2-5; unclear D gene. Deletions cut 4 bases from V and 5 bases from J, with 17 bases between. This CDR3 comprises 15 residues. Germline-derived CDR1 and CDR2 are SGHVS and FQNEAQ. CDR3 sequence (DNA): TGTGCCAGCAGCTATTCCCGACTCCTTATCGAGACCCAGTACTTC. This encodes CASSYSRLLIETQYF.

The sample holds one count of this clone. The chain joins TRBV7-2 to TRBJ1-2; no definite D call. Between the trimmed V and J ends, which lost 5 bases and 8 bases, there was a span of 27 bases. CDR1 is SGHTA and CDR2 is FQGNSA in the germline V gene. The CDR3 is 17 amino acids. The CDR3 region is CASSAPGTIRASQGYTF. In DNA form, the CDR3 reads TGTGCCAGCAGCGCCCCCGGCACCATCCGGGCTAGCCAGGGCTACACCTTC. Using reference TRBV7-2 and TRBJ1-2 for the parts outside the CDR3, the full variable domain is GAGVSQSPSNKVTEKGKDVELRCDPISGHTALYWYRQSLGQGLEFLIYFQGNSAPDKSGLPSDRFSAERTGGSVSTLTIQRTQQEDSAVYLCASSAPGTIRASQGYTFGSGTRLTVV.

The V gene is TRBV25-1, the J gene TRBJ2-7; a possible D gene is TRBD1 (7 bases). The germline gives CDR1 MGHDK, CDR2 SYGVNS. This CDR3 region has 15 residues. V gave up 3 bases and J gave up 2 bases, with 14 bases separating them. The chain's CDR3 is CASSDPAGGTYEQYF. The CDR3, as DNA: TGTGCCAGCAGTGACCCCGCAGGGGGGACCTACGAGCAGTACTTC.

This clone occurred a few times. V gene TRBV7-2 combines with J gene TRBJ1-5; D unclear. The CDR3 totals 15 residues. V lost 1 base and J lost 1, with 8 bases in between. Germline values: CDR1 SGHTA, CDR2 FQGNSA. CDR3 amino acids: CASSLVLNSNQPQHF. Here the CDR3 DNA reads TGTGCCAGCAGCTTAGTACTAAACAGCAATCAGCCCCAGCATTTT.

The count of this clone is one. This sequence joins TRBV6-4 and TRBJ2-5, with TRBD2 identical over 10 bases. V trimming: 6 bases; J trimming: 2 bases; junction bases outside the gene matches: 6. Germline V CDR1 and CDR2: MRHNA, SNTAGT. There are 15 residues in the CDR3. The CDR3 loop reads CASSARTSGQETQYF. The CDR3 DNA sequence: TGTGCCAGCAGCGCCAGGACTAGCGGACAAGAGACCCAGTACTTC.

This chain joins TRBV6-5 and TRBJ2-5; maybe TRBD1 (6 bases). The germline V gene encodes CDR1 MNHEY and CDR2 SVGAGI. With 3 bases removed from V and 4 bases from J, the gap between germline ends came to 12 bases. This CDR3 contains 14 residues. CDR3 nucleotide sequence: TGTGCCAGCAGTTATACCGGCAGGGGAGAGACCCAGTACTTC. Its protein is CASSYTGRGETQYF.

V gene TRBV6-5 combines with J gene TRBJ1-1; TRBD1 might be the D (6 bases). With 11 bases removed from V and 3 bases from J, the gap between germline ends came to 16 bases. Germline lookup yields CDR1 MNHEY and CDR2 SVGAGI. The CDR3 contains 13 residues. The CDR3 loop reads CAVQGRGDTEAFF. CDR3 bases: TGTGCCGTACAGGGCAGGGGAGACACTGAAGCTTTCTTT.

This clone was found once. The chain recombines TRBV28 with TRBJ1-6; TRBD1 might be the D (6 bases). The CDR3 covers 15 residues. Germline CDR1 and CDR2: MDHEN and SYDVKM. V lost 6 bases and J lost 5, with 14 bases in between. CDR3 loop: CASSKPTGDNSPLHF. CDR3 bases: TGTGCCAGCAGCAAACCGACAGGAGATAATTCACCCCTCCACTTT.

This chain joins TRBV11-2 and TRBJ2-3; D is possibly TRBD2 (7 bases). V was clipped by 1 base and J by 5 bases, with 25 bases between them. Germline V gene data show CDR1 as SGHAT and CDR2 as FQNNGV. The CDR3 loop spans 19 amino acids. The chain's CDR3 is CASSLGVSARGRLGDTQYF. DNA for the CDR3: TGTGCCAGCAGCTTAGGTGTAAGCGCGCGGGGGCGTCTTGGAGATACGCAGTATTTT.

The chain carries TRBV25-1 and TRBJ2-7, with 7 bases matching TRBD1. V was pared by 3 bases and J by 4 bases, with 6 bases of the junction left unmatched. Germline CDR1 reads MGHDK; CDR2 reads SYGVNS. This CDR3 has 14 amino acids. CDR3 DNA: TGTGCCAGCAGTGACCCGGACAGGTCTTACGAGCAGTACTTC. Residues: CASSDPDRSYEQYF.

The chain couples TRBV28 to TRBJ2-5; 12 bases fit TRBD2. CDR1 and CDR2 (germline): MDHEN, SYDVKM. The V and J ends lost 6 bases and 7 bases, in that order; junction bases with no gene match: 9. The CDR3 extends over 15 amino acids. Here the CDR3 reads CASSYPTSGSVTQYF. The CDR3 DNA reads TGTGCCAGCAGCTACCCGACTAGCGGGAGTGTGACCCAGTACTTC.

The chain is built from TRBV27 and TRBJ1-5; unclear D gene. Germline V lookup: CDR1 MNHEY, CDR2 SMNVEV (reference sequence). V gave up 4 bases and J gave up 9 bases, with 13 bases separating them. CDR3 length: 13 residues. CDR3 amino acids: CASSSEMSGPQHF. CDR3 sequence (DNA): TGTGCCAGCAGTTCAGAAATGTCGGGGCCCCAGCATTTT.

The gene calls are TRBV18 and TRBJ2-3, with D maybe TRBD2 (6 bases). Trimming pared 1 base from V and 0 bases from J, leaving 8 bases between. Germline lookup yields CDR1 KGHSH and CDR2 LQKENI. The CDR3 contains 15 residues. CDR3 sequence reads: CASSPRGTSTDTQYF. For the CDR3, the DNA is TGTGCCAGCTCACCACGCGGGACTAGCACAGATACGCAGTATTTT.

The V and J genes are TRBV6-1 and TRBJ1-4, with unresolved D. Germline CDR1 and CDR2: MNHNS and SASEGT. CDR3 length: 16 residues. Trimming stripped 1 base from V and 0 bases from J, with 9 bases between. CDR3 in amino acids: CASSEERPATNEKLFF. CDR3 nucleotide sequence: TGTGCCAGCAGTGAAGAGCGCCCCGCAACTAATGAAAAACTGTTTTTT.

The chain has TRBV12-3 or TRBV12-4 and TRBJ1-5, with D perhaps TRBD1 (6 bases). This CDR3 is built from 13 residues. The V end lost 6 bases, the J end lost 3 bases, and 9 bases lay between the germline ends. The DNA of the CDR3 is TGTGCCAGCAGGGCAGGGGTCAATCAGCCCCAGCATTTT. Its translation is CASRAGVNQPQHF.

The chain uses TRBV19 and TRBJ1-6; 7 bases are a match to TRBD1. Germline values: CDR1 LNHDA, CDR2 SQIVND (reference sequence). CDR3 length equals 15 residues. V was pared by 2 bases and J by 7 bases, with 5 bases of the junction left unmatched. Written as DNA, the CDR3 is TGTGCCAGTAGTATACGGGACAGATTGAATTCACCCCTCCACTTT. Its translation is CASSIRDRLNSPLHF.

The rearrangement joins TRBV28 to TRBJ1-1, with 8 bases fitting TRBD1. This CDR3 has 13 residues. The junction had 4 bases not matched to a gene; V was cut back by 7 bases and J by 3 bases. Germline V lookup: CDR1 MDHEN, CDR2 SYDVKM. The CDR3 DNA follows: TGTGCCAGCACCCAGGACAGGGACACTGAAGCTTTCTTT. It encodes CASTQDRDTEAFF.

This clone was detected only a few times. The chain is built from TRBV10-3 and TRBJ1-4; possibly TRBD1 for D (5 bases). Germline V gives CDR1 ENHRY, CDR2 SYGVKD. V was cut by 6 bases and J by 0 bases, with 14 bases left in between. The CDR3 runs 16 residues. As DNA, the CDR3 is TGTGCCATCAGCTCTAGACAGCCCTCAACTAATGAAAAACTGTTTTTT. This encodes CAISSRQPSTNEKLFF.